A selection of T cell receptor beta chains follows, all from one sample in a study of blood T cell repertoires in COVID-19. Produced via immunoSEQ multiplex PCR; TCRdb's table is partial and in-frame only. There are under 250,000 clones in the sample; around 91% occur only once, and approximately 3.5% lies in the top ten. The specimen was PBMCs or T cells enriched from blood (not recorded which). The receptors were sampled from a woman aged 18-29 years in a cohort exposed to, infected with or recovered from COVID-19 (not recorded which). Both conserved end residues are part of each CDR3. Fields, in order: J gene, D gene, V gene, clone size, CDR3 DNA, CDR3 protein. The D gene is left open where the match is weak. Clone size appears in some rows only: once, few, many, or a class for an expanded clone.

J gene: TRBJ1-1; D gene: NA; V gene: TRBV7-9; clone size: NA; CDR3 DNA: TGTGCCAGCAGCCACATGGGGCCATCCATGAACACTGAAGCTTTCTTT; CDR3 protein: CASSHMGPSMNTEAFF
J gene: TRBJ1-1; D gene: TRBD1; V gene: TRBV10-2; clone size: NA; CDR3 DNA: TGCGCCAGCAGCCCTGACAGGGGGTTCGCTTTCTTT; CDR3 protein: CASSPDRGFAFF
J gene: TRBJ2-1; D gene: NA; V gene: TRBV18; clone size: NA; CDR3 DNA: TGTGCCAGCTCACCCGAGCGGGCCCCAAACAATGAGCAGTTCTTC; CDR3 protein: CASSPERAPNNEQFF
J gene: TRBJ2-7; D gene: TRBD1; V gene: TRBV27; clone size: NA; CDR3 DNA: TGTGCCAGCAGTTTATCAAAGAGGGGGCTCCACGAGCAGTACTTC; CDR3 protein: CASSLSKRGLHEQYF
J gene: TRBJ1-1; D gene: NA; V gene: TRBV5-1; clone size: NA; CDR3 DNA: TGCGCCAGCAGCTTGGCCGCGGGGGCGCAGACTGAAGCTTTCTTT; CDR3 protein: CASSLAAGAQTEAFF
J gene: TRBJ2-7; D gene: NA; V gene: TRBV12-3/TRBV12-4; clone size: NA; CDR3 DNA: TGTGCCAGCTCGAAACAGGGCTACGAGCAGTACTTC; CDR3 protein: CASSKQGYEQYF
J gene: TRBJ1-2; D gene: TRBD1; V gene: TRBV18; clone size: once; CDR3 DNA: TGTGCCACCAAACCGGGACAGGGTTCAGGCTACACCTTC; CDR3 protein: CATKPGQGSGYTF
J gene: TRBJ2-7; D gene: TRBD2; V gene: TRBV18; clone size: NA; CDR3 DNA: TGTGCCAGCTCACCGACTAGCGGGGTCAGCTCCTACGAGCAGTACTTC; CDR3 protein: CASSPTSGVSSYEQYF
J gene: TRBJ1-1; D gene: TRBD1; V gene: TRBV27; clone size: NA; CDR3 DNA: TGTGCCAGCAGTTCCGATCGACAGGGCGCGACTGAAGCTTTCTTT; CDR3 protein: CASSSDRQGATEAFF
J gene: TRBJ1-1; D gene: TRBD1; V gene: TRBV6-5; clone size: NA; CDR3 DNA: TGTGCCAGCCGGGACAGCCACACTGAAGCTTTCTTT; CDR3 protein: CASRDSHTEAFF
J gene: TRBJ1-2; D gene: TRBD1; V gene: TRBV6-4; clone size: NA; CDR3 DNA: TGTGCCAGCAGAGCGGACAGGGATCGTGGCTACACCTTC; CDR3 protein: CASRADRDRGYTF
J gene: TRBJ2-5; D gene: NA; V gene: TRBV19; clone size: NA; CDR3 DNA: TGTGCCAGTAGTCCCGGGGTTTCGGAGACCCAGTACTTC; CDR3 protein: CASSPGVSETQYF
J gene: TRBJ1-1; D gene: TRBD1; V gene: TRBV5-1; clone size: NA; CDR3 DNA: TGCGCCAGCAGCTTGGCCGGGATTTCGACAGGGTACTTTGAAGCTTTCTTT; CDR3 protein: CASSLAGISTGYFEAFF
J gene: TRBJ1-2; D gene: TRBD1; V gene: TRBV2; clone size: NA; CDR3 DNA: TGTGCCAGCGCGGGACAGGGGGTCGGCTACACCTTC; CDR3 protein: CASAGQGVGYTF
J gene: TRBJ1-2; D gene: NA; V gene: TRBV7-6; clone size: NA; CDR3 DNA: TGTGCCAGCAGCTTAGACGAGGGACTGCCTGTGGGCTACACCTTC; CDR3 protein: CASSLDEGLPVGYTF
J gene: TRBJ2-1; D gene: TRBD2; V gene: TRBV7-8; clone size: NA; CDR3 DNA: TGTGCCAGCAGCTTAGACGGGCTAGCGGGGGGTGGGCAGTTCTTC; CDR3 protein: CASSLDGLAGGGQFF
J gene: TRBJ1-1; D gene: NA; V gene: TRBV28; clone size: NA; CDR3 DNA: TGTGCCAGCAGTCGTAGGGGGTTGAACACTGAAGCTTTCTTT; CDR3 protein: CASSRRGLNTEAFF
J gene: TRBJ2-7; D gene: TRBD1; V gene: TRBV9; clone size: NA; CDR3 DNA: TGTGCCAGCAGCCTCCGGACAGGGCCCTACGAGCAGTACTTC; CDR3 protein: CASSLRTGPYEQYF
J gene: TRBJ2-7; D gene: TRBD1; V gene: TRBV5-5; clone size: NA; CDR3 DNA: TGTGCCAGCAGCTCGACAGGGATCGAGCAGTACTTC; CDR3 protein: CASSSTGIEQYF
J gene: TRBJ1-6; D gene: NA; V gene: TRBV5-1; clone size: NA; CDR3 DNA: TGCGCCAGCAGCTCTTCCGCGCGGGATAATTCACCCCTCCACTTT; CDR3 protein: CASSSSARDNSPLHF
J gene: TRBJ2-1; D gene: NA; V gene: TRBV27; clone size: NA; CDR3 DNA: TGTGCCAGCAGTGGGCCTTCCTACAATGAGCAGTTCTTC; CDR3 protein: CASSGPSYNEQFF
J gene: TRBJ2-7; D gene: NA; V gene: TRBV11-2; clone size: NA; CDR3 DNA: TGTGCCAGCAGCTTAGTTGTAGCGCAGTACTTC; CDR3 protein: CASSLVVAQYF
J gene: TRBJ2-1; D gene: NA; V gene: TRBV7-9; clone size: NA; CDR3 DNA: TGTGCCAGCAGCCTTGTTGGGGGGACTCCGGCGGATGAGCAGTTCTTC; CDR3 protein: CASSLVGGTPADEQFF
J gene: TRBJ2-7; D gene: NA; V gene: TRBV9; clone size: NA; CDR3 DNA: TGTGCCAGCAGCGTAAGAGACAGCCCGTTTTGGATGGCCTACGAGCAGTACTTC; CDR3 protein: CASSVRDSPFWMAYEQYF
J gene: TRBJ1-1; D gene: TRBD1; V gene: TRBV6-6; clone size: NA; CDR3 DNA: TGTGCCAGCAGTAAGGACAGGGTTGAAATGAACACTGAAGCTTTCTTT; CDR3 protein: CASSKDRVEMNTEAFF
J gene: TRBJ2-3; D gene: TRBD2; V gene: TRBV11-2; clone size: NA; CDR3 DNA: TGTGCCAGCAGCAAGAGGACTAGCGGTAACTTTGATACGCAGTATTTT; CDR3 protein: CASSKRTSGNFDTQYF
J gene: TRBJ1-3; D gene: NA; V gene: TRBV9; clone size: NA; CDR3 DNA: TGTGCCAGCAGCGTAGGGGGGGTCTCTGGAAACACCATATATTTT; CDR3 protein: CASSVGGVSGNTIYF
J gene: TRBJ1-2; D gene: NA; V gene: TRBV24-1; clone size: once; CDR3 DNA: TGTGCCACCTTTTGGGCCACCCTCTACACCTTC; CDR3 protein: CATFWATLYTF
J gene: TRBJ1-6; D gene: NA; V gene: TRBV6-6; clone size: NA; CDR3 DNA: TGTGCCACCCGAGGCGCAGGGTGGAATTCACCCCTCCACTTT; CDR3 protein: CATRGAGWNSPLHF
J gene: TRBJ1-1; D gene: NA; V gene: TRBV6-5; clone size: NA; CDR3 DNA: TGTGCCAGCAGTTCAAGTTGGTCGGGCACTGAAGCTTTCTTT; CDR3 protein: CASSSSWSGTEAFF
J gene: TRBJ2-3; D gene: NA; V gene: TRBV27; clone size: NA; CDR3 DNA: TGTGCCAGCAGTTTACGGCAGGAAGCCTGGGATACGCAGTATTTT; CDR3 protein: CASSLRQEAWDTQYF
J gene: TRBJ1-5; D gene: NA; V gene: TRBV2; clone size: NA; CDR3 DNA: TGTGCCAGCAGTGGGGGTGAGGGAAGCAATCAGCCCCAGCATTTT; CDR3 protein: CASSGGEGSNQPQHF
J gene: TRBJ1-2; D gene: NA; V gene: TRBV2; clone size: NA; CDR3 DNA: TGTGCCAGCACGGGTGATGACTATGGCTACACCTTC; CDR3 protein: CASTGDDYGYTF
J gene: TRBJ1-1; D gene: NA; V gene: TRBV5-1; clone size: NA; CDR3 DNA: TGCGCCAGCAGCGCTTCAGGGGATGGCACTGAAGCTTTCTTT; CDR3 protein: CASSASGDGTEAFF
J gene: TRBJ1-5; D gene: NA; V gene: TRBV6-1; clone size: NA; CDR3 DNA: TGTGCCAGCAGTGAACCAGGGGTGAGTCAGCCCCAGCATTTT; CDR3 protein: CASSEPGVSQPQHF
J gene: TRBJ1-1; D gene: NA; V gene: TRBV11-2; clone size: once; CDR3 DNA: TGTGCCAGCAGCTTAAGCGCGGGGGGGAACACTGAAGCTTTCTTT; CDR3 protein: CASSLSAGGNTEAFF
J gene: TRBJ2-3; D gene: TRBD2; V gene: TRBV3-1/TRBV3-2; clone size: NA; CDR3 DNA: TGTGCCAGCAGCGCGCTATGGGAGGGAACCCCTAGCACAGATACGCAGTATTTT; CDR3 protein: CASSALWEGTPSTDTQYF
J gene: TRBJ1-1; D gene: TRBD1; V gene: TRBV6-5; clone size: NA; CDR3 DNA: TGTGCCAGCAGTTACTTTACAGGGGACACTGAAGCTTTCTTT; CDR3 protein: CASSYFTGDTEAFF
J gene: TRBJ2-7; D gene: NA; V gene: TRBV29-1; clone size: NA; CDR3 DNA: TGCAGCGTTTGGCAGGACTACGAGCAGTACTTC; CDR3 protein: CSVWQDYEQYF
J gene: TRBJ2-1; D gene: NA; V gene: TRBV20-1; clone size: NA; CDR3 DNA: TGCAGTGCTAGTGTGACTACGGTGAATGAGCAGTTCTTC; CDR3 protein: CSASVTTVNEQFF
J gene: TRBJ2-7; D gene: TRBD1; V gene: TRBV6-5; clone size: NA; CDR3 DNA: TGTGCCAGCAGATCTAGGACAGGGGGCAGCGAGCAGTACTTC; CDR3 protein: CASRSRTGGSEQYF
J gene: TRBJ2-2; D gene: NA; V gene: TRBV6-5; clone size: NA; CDR3 DNA: TGTGCCAGCAGCGCGGCGCAGGGCCTGGGGGAGCTGTTTTTT; CDR3 protein: CASSAAQGLGELFF
J gene: TRBJ1-5; D gene: NA; V gene: TRBV12-5; clone size: NA; CDR3 DNA: TGTGCTAGTGGCCAGGACAATCAGCCCCAGCATTTT; CDR3 protein: CASGQDNQPQHF
J gene: TRBJ1-1; D gene: NA; V gene: TRBV5-5; clone size: NA; CDR3 DNA: TGTGCCAGCAGCTTGGAACCTACGTCCGCCGGGACTGTGAACACTGAAGCTTTCTTT; CDR3 protein: CASSLEPTSAGTVNTEAFF
J gene: TRBJ2-1; D gene: TRBD1; V gene: TRBV19; clone size: NA; CDR3 DNA: TGTGCCAGTAGTCCCAGACAGGGAACTGAGCAGTTCTTC; CDR3 protein: CASSPRQGTEQFF
J gene: TRBJ2-3; D gene: NA; V gene: TRBV4-2; clone size: NA; CDR3 DNA: TGTGCCAGCAGCCAGGGGGCTTGGGATACGCAGTATTTT; CDR3 protein: CASSQGAWDTQYF
J gene: TRBJ2-3; D gene: TRBD2; V gene: TRBV9; clone size: once; CDR3 DNA: TGTGCCAGCAGCGTAGATCGCGGGAGCGCAGATACGCAGTATTTT; CDR3 protein: CASSVDRGSADTQYF
J gene: TRBJ2-7; D gene: TRBD1; V gene: TRBV18; clone size: NA; CDR3 DNA: TGTGCCAGCTCACCGTCAACAGGGGGTTCCTACGAGCAGTACTTC; CDR3 protein: CASSPSTGGSYEQYF
J gene: TRBJ1-2; D gene: TRBD1; V gene: TRBV5-1; clone size: once; CDR3 DNA: TGCGCCAGCAGCTCGAGGACAGGGAACTATGGCTACACCTTC; CDR3 protein: CASSSRTGNYGYTF